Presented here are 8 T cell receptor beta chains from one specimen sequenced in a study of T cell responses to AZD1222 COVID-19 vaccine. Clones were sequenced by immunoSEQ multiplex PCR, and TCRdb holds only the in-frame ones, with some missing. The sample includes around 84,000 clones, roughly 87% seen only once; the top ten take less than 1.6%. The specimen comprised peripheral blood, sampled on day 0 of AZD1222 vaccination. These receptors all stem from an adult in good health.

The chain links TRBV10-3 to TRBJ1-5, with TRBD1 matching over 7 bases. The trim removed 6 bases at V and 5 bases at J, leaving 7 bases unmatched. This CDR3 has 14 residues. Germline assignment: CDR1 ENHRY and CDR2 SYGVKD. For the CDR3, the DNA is TGTGCCATCAGCGAACAGGGGAGCGATCAGCCCCAGCATTTT. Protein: CAISEQGSDQPQHF.

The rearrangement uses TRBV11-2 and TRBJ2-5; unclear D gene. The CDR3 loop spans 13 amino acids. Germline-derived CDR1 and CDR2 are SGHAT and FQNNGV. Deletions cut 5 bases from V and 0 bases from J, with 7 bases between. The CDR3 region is CASSHGHQETQYF. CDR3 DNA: TGTGCCAGCAGCCACGGGCACCAAGAGACCCAGTACTTC. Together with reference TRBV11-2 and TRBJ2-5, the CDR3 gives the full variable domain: EAGVAQSPRYKIIEKRQSVAFWCNPISGHATLYWYQQILGQGPKLLIQFQNNGVVDDSQLPKDRFSAERLKGVDSTLKIQPAKLEDSAVYLCASSHGHQETQYFGPGTRLLVL.

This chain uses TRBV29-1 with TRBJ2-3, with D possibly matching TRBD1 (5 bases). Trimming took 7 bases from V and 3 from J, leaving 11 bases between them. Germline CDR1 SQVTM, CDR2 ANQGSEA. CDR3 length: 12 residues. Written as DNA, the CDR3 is TGCAGCGGCTCAAGGGGAACAGATACGCAGTATTTT. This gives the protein CSGSRGTDTQYF.

The CDR3 DNA is TGTGCCAGCAAGCTGAGAGCTATATACAATGAGCAGTTCTTC. Encoded protein: CASKLRAIYNEQFF. V usage is TRBV2 and J usage is TRBJ2-1; D not resolved. The CDR3 is 14 residues long. Trimming cost V 7 bases and J 4 bases, with 14 bases left between them. Germline V gives CDR1 SNHLY, CDR2 FYNNEI.

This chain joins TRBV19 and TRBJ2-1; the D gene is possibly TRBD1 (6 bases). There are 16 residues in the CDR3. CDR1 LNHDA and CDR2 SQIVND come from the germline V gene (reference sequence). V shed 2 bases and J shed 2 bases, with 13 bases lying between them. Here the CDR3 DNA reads TGTGCCAGTAGTATACAGTCCAAGGGGGCCTACAATGAGCAGTTCTTC. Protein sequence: CASSIQSKGAYNEQFF.

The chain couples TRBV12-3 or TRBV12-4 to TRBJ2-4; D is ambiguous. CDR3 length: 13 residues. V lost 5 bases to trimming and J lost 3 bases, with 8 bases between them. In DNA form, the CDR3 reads TGTGCCAGCAGTCCCGAGATCAAAAACATTCAGTACTTC. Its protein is CASSPEIKNIQYF.

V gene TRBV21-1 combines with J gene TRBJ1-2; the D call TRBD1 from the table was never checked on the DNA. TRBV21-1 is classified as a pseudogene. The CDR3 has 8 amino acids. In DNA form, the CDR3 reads TGCACCAGGGTGGGCTACACCTTC. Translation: CTRVGYTF.

CDR3 DNA: TGTGCCAGCAGCCAGTCCGGGAATGAGCAGTTCTTC. This translates into CASSQSGNEQFF. The V gene is TRBV3-1 (or the pseudogene TRBV3-2), the J gene TRBJ2-1; D gene uncertain. Trimming stripped 3 bases from V and 7 bases from J, with 7 bases between. CDR1 is LGHDT and CDR2 is YNNKEL in the germline V gene (reference sequence). The CDR3 is 12 residues long.